This T cell receptor beta chain is drawn from a study of OX40 agonist ivuxolimab in advanced cancers. Study-level information: The treatment was a fully human IgG2 OX40 agonist, ivuxolimab. Earlier anti-PD-1, anti-PD-L1 or anti-CTLA-4 therapy was permitted; over 35% had received some. Partial responses were observed in three patients, of whom one had hepatocellular carcinoma and two had cutaneous melanoma.

The CDR3 consists of 17 residues. Germline-derived CDR1 and CDR2 are MDHEN and SYDVKM. V lost 0 bases and J lost 1, with 15 bases in between. Autoimmune disease history or systemic immunosuppression barred patients. Repertoires were generated with immunoSEQ multiplex PCR, while TCRdb's copy carries only in-frame clones and drops some. The data contain about 19,000 clones, less than 75% of them seen just once; the ten biggest clones take up roughly a third. The source of this sequence is an adult with an advanced solid tumor such as melanoma, head and neck, liver or kidney cancer. Specimen: CD4+ or CD8+ T cells sorted from blood, collected in a trial of the OX40 agonist ivuxolimab. V and J are TRBV28 and TRBJ1-1, with a tentative D call TRBD1 (6 bases). The CDR3 sequence: CASSLWSAGASNTEAFF. CDR3 DNA: TGTGCCAGCAGTTTATGGTCGGCAGGGGCCTCGAACACTGAAGCTTTCTTT.